A single sample gave rise to the 20 T cell receptor beta chains below, sequenced in a study of blood T cell repertoires in COVID-19. Sequencing used immunoSEQ multiplex PCR; TCRdb keeps in-frame clones, though not all of them. The repertoire holds some 180,000 clones, with approximately 91% as singletons. The sequenced material came from peripheral blood. The source is a man aged 18 to 30 with COVID-19, enrolled during active disease.

The chain joins TRBV7-8 to TRBJ2-1; weak D call: TRBD2 (5 bases). The V and J ends lost 6 bases and 3 bases respectively, with 15 bases between them. This CDR3 contains 15 residues. The germline V gene has CDR1 SGHVS and CDR2 FQNEAQ. The CDR3 spells CASRVEGADYNEQFF. As DNA, the CDR3 is TGTGCCAGCAGGGTGGAAGGAGCGGACTACAATGAGCAGTTCTTC.

The genes are TRBV28 and TRBJ2-7; TRBD1 matches 9 bases. Trimming at V came to 3 bases and at J to 12 bases, leaving 6 bases not matched to a gene. The CDR3 runs 12 residues. Germline CDR1 is MDHEN and CDR2 is SYDVKM. The CDR3 reads CASSFRTGARYF. CDR3 DNA sequence: TGTGCCAGCAGTTTCCGGACAGGGGCTCGGTACTTC.

The V and J genes are TRBV19 and TRBJ2-1, with D maybe TRBD2 (6 bases). Germline CDR1 LNHDA, CDR2 SQIVND (reference sequence). The CDR3 length is 15 residues. V dropped 10 bases and J dropped 0 bases, with 16 bases sitting between them. The CDR3 protein is CATLSDGSSYNEQFF. In nucleotides, the CDR3 is TGTGCCACCCTCTCGGACGGGAGCTCCTACAATGAGCAGTTCTTC.

The J gene is TRBJ1-1, the V gene TRBV3-1 (or the pseudogene TRBV3-2); TRBD1 is a possible D gene (6 bases). CDR3 length equals 17 residues. CDR1 is LGHDT and CDR2 is YNNKEL in the germline V gene (reference sequence). V dropped 0 bases and J dropped 5 bases, with 19 bases sitting between them. The CDR3, as DNA: TGTGCCAGCAGCCAAGAAGGTGACAGGTTGTTACGTACTGAAGCTTTCTTT. It encodes CASSQEGDRLLRTEAFF.

The J gene is TRBJ2-7, the V gene TRBV5-6; no firm D call. In germline, CDR1 is SGHDT, CDR2 YYEEEE. V lost 1 base and J lost 2, with 4 bases in between. The CDR3 has 12 amino acids. The DNA for the CDR3 is TGTGCCAGCAGCTTGCCCACCTACGAGCAGTACTTC. It encodes CASSLPTYEQYF.

The rearrangement uses TRBV18 and TRBJ1-5; 11 bases map to TRBD1. Germline V gene sequence: CDR1 KGHSH, CDR2 LQKENI. The CDR3 loop spans 15 amino acids. Trimming at V came to 5 bases and at J to 6 bases, leaving 6 bases not matched to a gene. CDR3 sequence reads: CASSFGTGGGQPQHF. In DNA form, the CDR3 reads TGTGCCAGCTCATTCGGGACAGGGGGTGGTCAGCCCCAGCATTTT.

This chain uses TRBV11-2 with TRBJ1-3; D is ambiguous. The V and J ends lost 5 bases and 7 bases respectively, with 6 bases between them. CDR1 and CDR2 (germline): SGHAT, FQNNGV. The CDR3 loop spans 11 amino acids. The DNA for the CDR3 is TGTGCCAGCAGCACAAGTAACACCATATATTTT. The encoded protein is CASSTSNTIYF.

J is TRBJ2-2 and V is TRBV7-3, with D uncertain. The V gene lost 3 bases and the J gene lost 5 bases, with 4 bases spanning the gap. Germline-derived CDR1 and CDR2 are SGHTA and FQGTGA. This CDR3 region has 12 residues. CDR3 bases: TGTGCCAGCAGCTTCCGTACCGGGGAGCTGTTTTTT. Its translation: CASSFRTGELFF.

The genes are TRBV4-3 and TRBJ1-6; tentatively, D is TRBD1 (5 bases). The germline V and J ends were trimmed by 6 bases and 4 bases, with 10 bases remaining between them. Germline values: CDR1 LGHNA, CDR2 YSLEER. CDR3 length: 14 residues. CDR3 residues: CASSVDKYNSPLHF. The CDR3 nucleotides are TGCGCCAGCAGTGTGGACAAGTATAATTCACCCCTCCACTTT.

This clone was seen more than once but under ten times. The rearrangement uses TRBV7-9 and TRBJ2-3, with 9 bases lining up with TRBD2. The V gene end was trimmed by 0 bases and the J gene end by 2 bases; junction bases not matched to a gene: 6. CDR3 length equals 17 residues. Germline CDR1 reads SEHNR; CDR2 reads FQNEAQ (reference sequence). CDR3 DNA sequence: TGTGCCAGCAGCTTAGCGCCAGCGGGAGGACTCACAGATACGCAGTATTTT. It yields the protein CASSLAPAGGLTDTQYF. Combining the CDR3 with reference TRBV7-9 and TRBJ2-3 gives the whole variable domain DTGVSQNPRHKITKRGQNVTFRCDPISEHNRLYWYRQTLGQGPEFLTYFQNEAQLEKSRLLSDRFSAERPKGSFSTLEIQRTEQGDSAMYLCASSLAPAGGLTDTQYFGPGTRLTVL.

The chain carries TRBV28 and TRBJ1-2, with D tentatively TRBD1 (5 bases). Germline V gives CDR1 MDHEN, CDR2 SYDVKM. The CDR3 runs 14 residues. V gave up 7 bases and J gave up 0 bases, with 12 bases separating them. Here the CDR3 reads CASTRAGSNYGYTF. The CDR3, as DNA: TGTGCCAGCACCCGCGCAGGGTCTAACTATGGCTACACCTTC.

The genes are TRBV7-8 and TRBJ2-7; 7 bases are a match to TRBD2. The CDR3 runs to 15 residues. From germline, CDR1 is SGHVS and CDR2 FQNEAQ. The J segment lost 7 bases and the V segment lost 11 bases, leaving 20 bases of the junction unmatched. The CDR3: CAVIKSGRARLEQYF. The CDR3 DNA sequence: TGTGCCGTAATTAAATCGGGGAGGGCCAGGTTGGAGCAGTACTTC.

This clone was seen a few times. This chain links TRBV7-8 with TRBJ2-1, with 10 bases identical to TRBD1. J was trimmed by 2 bases and V by 4 bases; bases with no gene match: 5. CDR3 length: 16 residues. Germline CDR1 is SGHVS and CDR2 is FQNEAQ. CDR3 sequence reads: CASSSLTGGAYNEQFF. The CDR3 DNA follows: TGTGCCAGCAGCTCCCTGACAGGGGGCGCCTACAATGAGCAGTTCTTC.

The rearrangement uses TRBV2 and TRBJ1-6; 7 nucleotides agree with TRBD1. This CDR3 has 18 residues. V was clipped by 3 bases and J by 0 bases; unmatched bases: 8. Germline V gene data show CDR1 as SNHLY and CDR2 as FYNNEI. CDR3 amino acids: CASSDQGQSSSYNSPLHF. The CDR3 DNA is TGTGCCAGCAGTGACCAGGGACAGTCGAGCTCCTATAATTCACCCCTCCACTTT.

The chain is built from TRBV30 and TRBJ1-5; 8 nucleotides line up with TRBD1. CDR1 is GTSNPN, CDR2 SVGIG, per germline (reference sequence). This CDR3 contains 13 residues. CDR3 sequence: CASGQGRNQPQHF. The CDR3 DNA is TGTGCTTCCGGACAGGGCCGCAATCAGCCCCAGCATTTT.

The chain couples TRBV11-3 to TRBJ2-7; 7 nucleotides align to TRBD2. CDR3 length: 13 residues. Germline loops: CDR1 SGHNT, CDR2 YENEEA. The V gene end was trimmed by 3 bases and the J gene end by 5 bases; junction bases not matched to a gene: 4. CDR3 protein: CASSLTSRHEQYF. The DNA for the CDR3 is TGTGCCAGCAGCTTGACTAGCAGGCACGAGCAGTACTTC.

On this clone: An end of the junction does not agree with germline; a read error may underlie this. The chain links TRBV28 to TRBJ1-4; 7 nucleotides agree with TRBD1. Germline V gives CDR1 MDHEN, CDR2 SYDVKM. The CDR3 has 16 residues. Here the CDR3 reads CASSSARTGLNEKLLF. CDR3 coding DNA: TGTGCCAGCAGTTCAGCCCGGACAGGCCTTAATGAAAAACTGCTTTTT.

This clone appeared once. The rearrangement uses TRBV9 and TRBJ2-7; D may be TRBD1 (6 bases). This CDR3 is 15 amino acids long. Trimming took off 0 bases at V and 2 bases at J, with 12 bases between the two ends. Germline CDR1 is SGDLS and CDR2 is YYNGEE. CDR3 in amino acids: CASSVGPGQPYEQYF. CDR3 sequence (DNA): TGTGCCAGCAGCGTAGGTCCCGGACAGCCCTACGAGCAGTACTTC. Based on the CDR3 plus reference TRBV9 and TRBJ2-7, the full variable domain is DSGVTQTPKHLITATGQRVTLRCSPRSGDLSVYWYQQSLDQGLQFLIQYYNGEERAKGNILERFSAQQFPDLHSELNLSSLELGDSALYFCASSVGPGQPYEQYFGPGTRLTVT.

The chain employs TRBV10-3 and TRBJ2-7; D perhaps matches TRBD1 (6 bases). V dropped 0 bases and J dropped 5 bases, with 8 bases sitting between them. The CDR3 spans 13 residues. The germline V gene has CDR1 ENHRY and CDR2 SYGVKD. For the CDR3, the DNA is TGTGCCATCAGTGAGTCGTACAGGGACGAGCAGTACTTC. It codes for CAISESYRDEQYF.

In DNA, the CDR3 is TGTGCCAGCAGCGTCACTAGCGGAAGCACAGATACGCAGTATTTT. Its protein is CASSVTSGSTDTQYF. J is TRBJ2-3 and V is TRBV9; 8 positions match TRBD2. After removal of 2 bases from V and 0 bases from J, the junction contained 2 bases not matched to a gene. This CDR3 contains 15 residues. Germline CDR1 reads SGDLS; CDR2 reads YYNGEE. The variable domain in full, with the rest retrieved from reference TRBV9 and TRBJ2-3, is DSGVTQTPKHLITATGQRVTLRCSPRSGDLSVYWYQQSLDQGLQFLIQYYNGEERAKGNILERFSAQQFPDLHSELNLSSLELGDSALYFCASSVTSGSTDTQYFGPGTRLTVL.